Listed below are T cell receptor beta chains from one sample, sequenced in a study of cytomegalovirus exposure and HLA in healthy donors. Profiled with immunoSEQ multiplex PCR; TCRdb holds only in-frame clones, not every one. The repertoire has roughly 110,000 clones, around 80% of them found once; the top ten carry roughly 2.5%. Sequencing was performed on PBMCs. Receptors originate from a man aged 35 to 55 in good health and CMV-seronegative. Both conserved end residues are part of each CDR3. D genes are given only for firm matches. The size field is filled for only some rows; it gives once, few, many or a size class.

DNA,CDR3,length,D,size,J,V
TGTGCCAGTAGTACCGGCAGGGATCAGCCCCAGCATTTT,CASSTGRDQPQHF,13,.,.,TRBJ1-5,TRBV19
TGTGCCAGCTCACCAGAGCAGGGGAGTCGCAATGAGCAGTTCTTC,CASSPEQGSRNEQFF,15,.,.,TRBJ2-1,TRBV18
TGCAGCGTTGAAATGGGGGGGACCCAGTACTTC,CSVEMGGTQYF,11,.,.,TRBJ2-5,TRBV29-1
TGCGCCAGCAGCGCACAGACAGGGGGCACTGAAGCTTTCTTT,CASSAQTGGTEAFF,14,TRBD1,.,TRBJ1-1,TRBV5-1
TGTGCCAGTAGAAACGACAGGGTTGGAGGAGGCTACACCTTC,CASRNDRVGGGYTF,14,TRBD1,.,TRBJ1-2,TRBV19
TGTGCCAGCAGTGAAGGGAACAGTAAATGGTACGAGCAGTACTTC,CASSEGNSKWYEQYF,15,.,few,TRBJ2-7,TRBV6-1
TGTGCCAGCAGTAACAGGGGCAGGGGCACTGAAGCTTTCTTT,CASSNRGRGTEAFF,14,TRBD1,.,TRBJ1-1,TRBV6-5
TGCGCCAGCAGCGGGCTCTCCTACAATGAGCAGTTCTTC,CASSGLSYNEQFF,13,.,.,TRBJ2-1,TRBV5-1
TGCGCCAGCAGCTTGGAACGTACTAGCGGGGGGGACAATGAGCAGTTCTTC,CASSLERTSGGDNEQFF,17,TRBD2,.,TRBJ2-1,TRBV5-1
TGTGCCAGTAGTATCAGGAGGGACGGAACCTACTATGGCTACACCTTC,CASSIRRDGTYYGYTF,16,.,.,TRBJ1-2,TRBV19
TGTGCCAGCAGCCCAGCGGGGTTTCAGGGCTACACCTTC,CASSPAGFQGYTF,13,.,.,TRBJ1-2,TRBV5-6
TGTGCCAGCAGCTTAGCGGGCAGCTACTCTGGAAACACCATATATTTT,CASSLAGSYSGNTIYF,16,.,few,TRBJ1-3,TRBV7-9
TGCGCCAGCGGATATTCGGGGGGGACTGAGCAGTTCTTC,CASGYSGGTEQFF,13,TRBD2,.,TRBJ2-1,TRBV4-1
TGTGCCAGCAGTGCCACTACAGGGGGCCTTTCACCCCTCCACTTT,CASSATTGGLSPLHF,15,TRBD1,few,TRBJ1-6,TRBV6-1
TGTGCCAGCAGCTCCGACAGGGGGGCAGCTTTCTTT,CASSSDRGAAFF,12,TRBD1,few,TRBJ1-1,TRBV5-4
TGTGCCACCTGGCCCGGACAGCTACAAACCGATGGCTACACCTTC,CATWPGQLQTDGYTF,15,.,.,TRBJ1-2,TRBV6-5
TGTGCCAGCAGTTCACAGGGGTTTCTTAAGGGCTACACCTTC,CASSSQGFLKGYTF,14,TRBD1,.,TRBJ1-2,TRBV28
TGTGCCAGCAGCGTAGGCCCAGTGATCAATGAGCAGTTCTTC,CASSVGPVINEQFF,14,.,.,TRBJ2-1,TRBV9
TGTGCCAGCAGTGAAGGGCAGACCGGGGAGCTGTTTTTT,CASSEGQTGELFF,13,.,.,TRBJ2-2,TRBV6-1
TGTGCCAGCAGCCCCCTAGGGGGGGCTAGCGGGGGGACAAGGTATTTT,CASSPLGGASGGTRYF,16,TRBD2,.,TRBJ2-3,TRBV7-8
TGTGCCAGCAGCCAAGAGCGGGGGGCTAATGAAAAACTGTTTTTT,CASSQERGANEKLFF,15,.,.,TRBJ1-4,TRBV4-2
TGTGCCAGCAGCGTAGGGAACACAGCCCCTGGGGCCAACGTCCTGACTTTC,CASSVGNTAPGANVLTF,17,.,.,TRBJ2-6,TRBV9
TGTGCCAGCAGCACCCAGGGGGGCGCGAACACCGGGGAGCTGTTTTTT,CASSTQGGANTGELFF,16,.,.,TRBJ2-2,TRBV21-1
TGTGCCAGCAGACAGAGCAATCAGCCCCAGCATTTT,CASRQSNQPQHF,12,.,.,TRBJ1-5,TRBV6-6
TGTGCCAGCTCAACTTCACAGGGGGCATTTAATGAAAAACTGTTTTTT,CASSTSQGAFNEKLFF,16,TRBD1,once,TRBJ1-4,TRBV18
TGCAGCGTTAGGGGCAGGGGCTTCGACAATGAGCAGTTCTTC,CSVRGRGFDNEQFF,14,.,.,TRBJ2-1,TRBV29-1
TGTGCCAGCAGCTCGCGAGAGACCCAGTACTTC,CASSSRETQYF,11,.,.,TRBJ2-5,TRBV11-2
TGTGCCAGCAGCGCTCGGGGGGGCCAAGATACGCAGTATTTT,CASSARGGQDTQYF,14,TRBD2,.,TRBJ2-3,TRBV11-3
TGTGCCAGCTCGGATGGACAGGGGTTTCTTCCGCGGTACCAAGAGACCCAGTACTTC,CASSDGQGFLPRYQETQYF,19,TRBD1,.,TRBJ2-5,TRBV18
TGTGCCATCAGTGAGTCGGGACTAAACACTGAAGCTTTCTTT,CAISESGLNTEAFF,14,.,few,TRBJ1-1,TRBV10-3
TGTGCTAGTGGTTTGGCCACTAACACTGAAGCTTTCTTT,CASGLATNTEAFF,13,.,.,TRBJ1-1,TRBV12-5
TGTGCCAGCAGTCTTGGACGGGAGAACACTGAAGCTTTCTTT,CASSLGRENTEAFF,14,.,.,TRBJ1-1,TRBV28
TGTGCCAGCAAGTTCGAGCGGCCGAACACCGGGGAGCTGTTTTTT,CASKFERPNTGELFF,15,.,.,TRBJ2-2,TRBV2
TGTGCCAGCAGTTCCACCCGGACAGCCTCCTATGGCTACACCTTC,CASSSTRTASYGYTF,15,.,.,TRBJ1-2,TRBV5-5
TGTGCCAGCAGCGCACAGCTGAACACTGAAGCTTTCTTT,CASSAQLNTEAFF,13,.,.,TRBJ1-1,TRBV6-4
TGTGCCAGCAGTGAAACAGGGCGGAACACTGAAGCTTTCTTT,CASSETGRNTEAFF,14,.,.,TRBJ1-1,TRBV25-1
TGCGCCAGCAGCCAAGATAGGGAGGGGACAGGGTACGGCTACACCTTC,CASSQDREGTGYGYTF,16,TRBD1,few,TRBJ1-2,TRBV4-1
TGTGCCAGCAGCTCTGACAGGGGATTAGGGTATGGTTACACCTTC,CASSSDRGLGYGYTF,15,TRBD1,.,TRBJ1-2,TRBV7-9
TGTGCCAGCAGCCTGGGAAGGACAGGGGGCTATGGCTACACCTTC,CASSLGRTGGYGYTF,15,TRBD1,.,TRBJ1-2,TRBV14
TGTGCCATACGGACAGGGGGCACTGGGGCCAACGTCCTGACTTTC,CAIRTGGTGANVLTF,15,TRBD1,.,TRBJ2-6,TRBV6-1
TGTGCCAGCAGCTCCAGACAGGGGTATAGCAATCAGCCCCAGCATTTT,CASSSRQGYSNQPQHF,16,TRBD1,.,TRBJ1-5,TRBV7-8